The 16 T cell receptor beta chains in this list originate from one sample, sequenced in a study of vaccination and CD4 T cells after COVID-19. No antigen has been identified for these receptors. Cultured CD4+ T-cell DNA underwent Oncomine TCR Beta short-read sequencing. TCRdb re-called the PCR reads with MiXCR, one entry per CDR3 protein. The sample lists some 12,000 distinct CDR3 sequences, around 50% occurring once. Treatment described: roughly 11-day PBMC culture with coronavirus spike peptide pools or control peptides (ViraFEST assay). Sequencing was carried out using CD4+ T cells from blood, cultured in vitro. The receptor source for this set is a human donor who had recovered from COVID-19.

The chain has TRBV20-1 and TRBJ1-4; weak D call: TRBD1 (5 bases). In germline, CDR1 is DFQATT, CDR2 SNEGSKA (reference sequence). The CDR3 totals 13 residues. V gave up 0 bases and J gave up 4 bases, with 6 bases separating them. This CDR3 is CSAREQVNEKLFF. In nucleotides, the CDR3 is TGCAGTGCTAGAGAACAGGTTAATGAAAAACTGTTTTTT.

V gene TRBV6-2 or TRBV6-3 combines with J gene TRBJ1-6, with D perhaps TRBD1 (5 bases). The CDR3 is 14 amino acids. V shed 2 bases and J shed 7 bases, with 9 bases lying between them. Germline CDR1 MNHEY, CDR2 SVGEGT. The CDR3 DNA reads TGTGCCAGCAGTTACGCAGGGATGAATTCACCCCTCCACTTT. As protein: CASSYAGMNSPLHF.

The chain couples TRBV10-2 to TRBJ1-6, with a tentative D call TRBD1 (6 bases). This CDR3 comprises 13 residues. The ends were cut back, 4 bases at V and 8 bases at J, with 9 bases in the middle. Germline assignment: CDR1 WSHSY and CDR2 SAAADI. For the CDR3, the DNA is TGCGCCAGCAGTGGGAGGGGGGATTCACCCCTCCACTTT. Residues: CASSGRGDSPLHF.

This clonotype was recorded only once. The chain links TRBV11-2 to TRBJ2-5; D call uncertain. Germline loops: CDR1 SGHAT, CDR2 FQNNGV. The CDR3 is 13 amino acids. Trimming shortened V by 5 bases and J by 4 bases, and 11 bases separated the two germline ends. CDR3 residues: CASSQLSAETQYF. CDR3 DNA sequence: TGTGCCAGCAGCCAACTCTCCGCAGAGACCCAGTACTTC.

The chain is built from TRBV2 and TRBJ2-5; no clear D gene. Germline CDR1 reads SNHLY; CDR2 reads FYNNEI. The CDR3 spans 15 residues. V was trimmed by 4 bases and J by 0 bases, leaving 12 bases between them. CDR3 coding DNA: TGTGCCAGCAGTGCTCATGAAGGAAACCAAGAGACCCAGTACTTC. Amino acids: CASSAHEGNQETQYF.

The chain joins TRBV3-1 to TRBJ1-5, with a tentative D call TRBD1 (6 bases). Trimming took off 2 bases at V and 6 bases at J, with 11 bases between the two ends. The germline CDR1 and CDR2 sequences are LGHDT and YNNKEL (reference sequence). This CDR3 has 14 residues. The CDR3 bases are TGTGCCAGCAGCCAAAGGGGGGCCATTCAGCCCCAGCATTTT. Encoded protein: CASSQRGAIQPQHF.

This chain uses TRBV5-6 with TRBJ1-2; no clear D gene. This CDR3 region has 13 residues. V was cut by 5 bases and J by 4 bases, with 12 bases left in between. CDR1 and CDR2 from the germline V gene are SGHDT and YYEEEE. CDR3 in DNA: TGTGCCAGCAGTTATGAGGCGTTCTATGGCTACACCTTC. Its protein is CASSYEAFYGYTF.

V is TRBV7-2 and J is TRBJ1-2; 8 nucleotides align to TRBD1. Germline CDR1 is SGHTA and CDR2 is FQGNSA. This CDR3 contains 15 residues. V dropped 7 bases and J dropped 6; count of bases not matched to a gene: 13. Here the CDR3 DNA reads TGTGCCAGCAACCCAAGACAGGGGTCGTCGAATGGCTACACCTTC. Its translation: CASNPRQGSSNGYTF. The full variable domain, in which reference TRBV7-2 and TRBJ1-2 provide the parts outside the CDR3, is GAGVSQSPSNKVTEKGKDVELRCDPISGHTALYWYRQSLGQGLEFLIYFQGNSAPDKSGLPSDRFSAERTGGSVSTLTIQRTQQEDSAVYLCASNPRQGSSNGYTFGSGTRLTVV.

The table lists this clonotype with a count of one. The chain links TRBV6-1 to TRBJ2-7; D is perhaps TRBD1 (7 bases). Germline V lookup: CDR1 MNHNS, CDR2 SASEGT. The CDR3 consists of 15 residues. V lost 6 bases and J 4 bases, leaving 19 bases between the germline ends. As DNA, the CDR3 is TGTGCCAGCAGGCCCGGACAGGCGGGGCGGTACGAGCAGTACTTC. Protein product: CASRPGQAGRYEQYF.

This rearrangement joins TRBV2 to TRBJ2-7; D may correspond to TRBD1 or TRBD2 (5 bases each). The CDR3 length is 15 residues. Trimming took off 3 bases at V and 0 bases at J, with 12 bases between the two ends. Germline V CDR1 and CDR2: SNHLY, FYNNEI. The CDR3 DNA sequence: TGTGCCAGCAGTGAGGGGGAAGTAGGCTCCTACGAGCAGTACTTC. Amino acids: CASSEGEVGSYEQYF. Filled out from reference TRBV2 and TRBJ2-7, the complete variable domain reads EPEVTQTPSHQVTQMGQEVILRCVPISNHLYFYWYRQILGQKVEFLVSFYNNEISEKSEIFDDQFSVERPDGSNFTLKIRSTKLEDSAMYFCASSEGEVGSYEQYFGPGTRLTVT.

This sequence joins TRBV6-1 and TRBJ1-1, with TRBD1 matching 7 bases. There are 13 residues in the CDR3. Germline V lookup: CDR1 MNHNS, CDR2 SASEGT. J was trimmed by 12 bases and V by 6 bases; bases with no gene match: 13. This CDR3 reads CASSSGEGAQSFF. The CDR3 DNA sequence: TGTGCCAGCAGCTCCGGGGAGGGGGCGCAATCTTTCTTT.

This sequence joins TRBV6-2 or TRBV6-3 and TRBJ2-6; maybe TRBD2 (5 bases). CDR3 size: 17 residues. The germline V gene encodes CDR1 MNHEY and CDR2 SVGEGT. V lost 0 bases, J lost 4 bases, and 13 bases lay in between. CDR3 sequence reads: CASSYSTTSGGANVLTF. In DNA form, the CDR3 reads TGTGCCAGCAGTTACTCGACAACCTCGGGAGGGGCCAACGTCCTGACTTTC.

The sample holds a few counts of this clonotype. The gene calls are TRBV25-1 and TRBJ2-1; D is undetermined. In germline, CDR1 is MGHDK, CDR2 SYGVNS. V was cut by 6 bases and J by 0 bases, with 9 bases left in between. This CDR3 is built from 14 residues. CDR3 sequence: CASSAHSSYNEQFF. Written as DNA, the CDR3 is TGTGCCAGCAGCGCACATAGCTCCTACAATGAGCAGTTCTTC.

This clonotype showed up just once. The chain employs TRBV5-4 and TRBJ1-2; TRBD1 is a possible D gene (5 bases). Trimming took 0 bases from V and 6 from J, leaving 21 bases between them. Germline V lookup: CDR1 SGHNT, CDR2 YYREEE (reference sequence). The CDR3 extends over 17 amino acids. As DNA, the CDR3 is TGTGCCAGCAGCTTGGTCGCTCAACTCCCCGGGGGACATGGCTACACCTTC. Protein: CASSLVAQLPGGHGYTF.

This clonotype has a handful of counts. CDR3 sequence (DNA): TGTGCCAGTAGTATCGCGGGGGGGCGGGAGCTGTTTTTT. Encoded protein: CASSIAGGRELFF. This chain joins TRBV19 and TRBJ2-2; TRBD2 matches at 9 bases. Germline CDR1 LNHDA, CDR2 SQIVND (reference sequence). This CDR3 has 13 amino acids. V lost 3 bases, J lost 9 bases, and 2 bases stayed unmatched.

The chain links TRBV28 to TRBJ1-2, with D perhaps matching TRBD1 (6 bases). CDR3 length: 12 amino acids. V lost 7 bases and J 7 bases, leaving 13 bases between the germline ends. CDR1 is MDHEN, CDR2 SYDVKM, per germline. CDR3 loop: CASKGGSSGYTF. CDR3 nucleotides: TGTGCCAGCAAGGGGGGGAGTAGTGGCTACACCTTC.